Listed below are T cell receptor beta chains from one sample, sequenced in a study of cytomegalovirus exposure and HLA in healthy donors. Here immunoSEQ multiplex PCR was the method, and the copy in TCRdb shows in-frame clones only, minus some. The sample contains some 160,000 clones, around three quarters of which appear only once. Sequencing was carried out using PBMCs. The receptors come from a man aged 35 to 55 in good health and CMV-seronegative. The CDR3 runs from the conserved cysteine through the conserved F or W. D genes are given only for firm matches. Not every row has a clone size; where given, it reads once, few, many or a size class.

TRBJ1-1 | NA | TRBV6-5 | NA | TGTGCCAGCAGTTCCGACAGTGCCATGAACACTGAAGCTTTCTTT | CASSSDSAMNTEAFF
TRBJ1-2 | TRBD1 | TRBV2 | few | TGTGCCAGCAGTGAAGCGCGACAGGGAATTAACTATGGCTACACCTTC | CASSEARQGINYGYTF
TRBJ2-3 | TRBD2 | TRBV5-1 | NA | TGCGCCAGCAGCCTGGGACTAGGGGACACAGATACGCAGTATTTT | CASSLGLGDTDTQYF
TRBJ2-3 | NA | TRBV7-9 | NA | TGTGCCAGCGCCCCTGTTGCGGGGAGCACAGATACGCAGTATTTT | CASAPVAGSTDTQYF
TRBJ1-1 | TRBD1 | TRBV5-8 | NA | TGTGCCAGCAGCCTTACTTCGACAGGGCCCCTCGAAAACACTGAAGCTTTCTTT | CASSLTSTGPLENTEAFF
TRBJ1-1 | NA | TRBV5-1 | NA | TGCGCCAGCAGCTTGGCTGTCGGGACTGGAACCATGAACACTGAAGCTTTCTTT | CASSLAVGTGTMNTEAFF
TRBJ2-5 | NA | TRBV18 | NA | TGTGCCAGCTCCCAGAACACAGCAGAGACCCAGTACTTC | CASSQNTAETQYF
TRBJ2-7 | TRBD2 | TRBV6-1 | NA | TGTGCCAGCCTGGCGGGGGGCCCGGTATACGAGCAGTACTTC | CASLAGGPVYEQYF
TRBJ2-5 | NA | TRBV7-8 | few | TGTGCCAGCAGCTTTGGGCAGGGGATGGAGGAGACCCAGTACTTC | CASSFGQGMEETQYF
TRBJ2-5 | TRBD2 | TRBV7-6 | NA | TGTGCCAGCAGCCCCCAGGGCGGGGGGGCCTTTGAGACCCAGTACTTC | CASSPQGGGAFETQYF
TRBJ2-4 | NA | TRBV12-2 | NA | TGTGCAAGTCGCTTAGCGAAACGATGGGAGGCGAGAAACATTCAGTACTTC | CASRLAKRWEARNIQYF
TRBJ1-6 | NA | TRBV10-3 | NA | TGTGCCATCAGCGAGTCAGCGGGGGAGATCAATTCACCCCTCCACTTT | CAISESAGEINSPLHF
TRBJ2-7 | TRBD1 | TRBV5-5 | few | TGTGCCAGCAGCTTGGCATGGGGACAGGTGGGGTATGAGCAGTACTTC | CASSLAWGQVGYEQYF
TRBJ1-1 | NA | TRBV2 | NA | TGTGCCAGCAGTGAAATCGGGGGAACCCTCACTGAAGCTTTCTTT | CASSEIGGTLTEAFF
TRBJ2-4 | TRBD2 | TRBV2 | few | TGTGCCAGCAGTGAGGTCGGGGGGGCCAAAAACATTCAGTACTTC | CASSEVGGAKNIQYF
TRBJ2-1 | TRBD2 | TRBV28 | NA | TGTGCCAGCAGTCCTACTAGCGGGAGGGCCGGTGAGCAGTTCTTC | CASSPTSGRAGEQFF